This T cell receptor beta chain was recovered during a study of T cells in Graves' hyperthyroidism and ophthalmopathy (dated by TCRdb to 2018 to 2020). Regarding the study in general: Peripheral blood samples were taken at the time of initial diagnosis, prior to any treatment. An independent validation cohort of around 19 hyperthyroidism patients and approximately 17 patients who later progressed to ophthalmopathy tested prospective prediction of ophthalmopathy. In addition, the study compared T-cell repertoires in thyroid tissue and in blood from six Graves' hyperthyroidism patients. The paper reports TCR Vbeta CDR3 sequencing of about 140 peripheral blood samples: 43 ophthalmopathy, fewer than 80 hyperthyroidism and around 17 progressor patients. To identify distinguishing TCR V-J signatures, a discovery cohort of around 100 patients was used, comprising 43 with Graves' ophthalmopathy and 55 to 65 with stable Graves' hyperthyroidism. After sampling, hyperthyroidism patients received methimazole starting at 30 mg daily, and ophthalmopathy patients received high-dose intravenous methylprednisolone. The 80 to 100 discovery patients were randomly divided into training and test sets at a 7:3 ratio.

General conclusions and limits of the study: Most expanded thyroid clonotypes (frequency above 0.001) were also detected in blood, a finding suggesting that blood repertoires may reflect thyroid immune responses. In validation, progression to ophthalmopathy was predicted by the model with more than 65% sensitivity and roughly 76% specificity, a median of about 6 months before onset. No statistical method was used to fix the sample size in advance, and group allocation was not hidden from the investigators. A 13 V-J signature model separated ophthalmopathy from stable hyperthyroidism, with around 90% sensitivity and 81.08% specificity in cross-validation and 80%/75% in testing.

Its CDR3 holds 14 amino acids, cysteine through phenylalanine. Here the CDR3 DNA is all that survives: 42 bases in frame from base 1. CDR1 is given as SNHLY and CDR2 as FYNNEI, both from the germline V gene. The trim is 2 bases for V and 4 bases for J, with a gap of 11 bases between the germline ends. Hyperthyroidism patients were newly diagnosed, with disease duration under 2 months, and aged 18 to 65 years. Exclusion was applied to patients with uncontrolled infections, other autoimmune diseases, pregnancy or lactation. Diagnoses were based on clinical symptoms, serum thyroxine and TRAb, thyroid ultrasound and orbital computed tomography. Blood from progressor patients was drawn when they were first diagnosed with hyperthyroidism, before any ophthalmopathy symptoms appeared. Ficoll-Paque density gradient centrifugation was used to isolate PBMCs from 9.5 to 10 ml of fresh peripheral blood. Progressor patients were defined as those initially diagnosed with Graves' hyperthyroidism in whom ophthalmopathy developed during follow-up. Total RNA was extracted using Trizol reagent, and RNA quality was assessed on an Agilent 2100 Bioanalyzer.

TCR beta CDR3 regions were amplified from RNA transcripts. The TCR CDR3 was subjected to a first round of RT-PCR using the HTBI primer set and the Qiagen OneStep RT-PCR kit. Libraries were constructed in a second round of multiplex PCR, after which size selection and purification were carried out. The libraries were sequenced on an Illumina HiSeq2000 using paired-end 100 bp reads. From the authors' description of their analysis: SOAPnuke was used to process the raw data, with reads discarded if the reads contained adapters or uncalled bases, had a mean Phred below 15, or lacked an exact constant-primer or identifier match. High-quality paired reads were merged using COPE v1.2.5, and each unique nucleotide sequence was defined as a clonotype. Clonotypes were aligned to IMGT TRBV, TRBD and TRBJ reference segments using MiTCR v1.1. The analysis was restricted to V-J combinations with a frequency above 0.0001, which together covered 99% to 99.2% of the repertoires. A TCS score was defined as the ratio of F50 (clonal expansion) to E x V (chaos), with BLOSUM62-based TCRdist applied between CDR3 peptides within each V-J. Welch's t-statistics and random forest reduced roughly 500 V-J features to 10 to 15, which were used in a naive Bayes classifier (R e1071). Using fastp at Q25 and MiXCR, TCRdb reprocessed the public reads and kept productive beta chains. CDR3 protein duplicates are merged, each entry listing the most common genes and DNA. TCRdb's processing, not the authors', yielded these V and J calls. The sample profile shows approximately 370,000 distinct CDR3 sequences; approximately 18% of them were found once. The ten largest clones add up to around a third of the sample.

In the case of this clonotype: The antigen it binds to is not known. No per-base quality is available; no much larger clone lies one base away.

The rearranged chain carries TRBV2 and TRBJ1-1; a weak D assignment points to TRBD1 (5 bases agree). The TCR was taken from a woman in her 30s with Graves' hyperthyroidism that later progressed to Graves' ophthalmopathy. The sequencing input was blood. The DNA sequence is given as TGTGCCAGCAGTGAAAACAGGAGGGGCACTGAAGCTTTCTTT. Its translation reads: CASSENRRGTEAFF.